This T cell receptor beta chain came from a study of cytomegalovirus exposure and HLA in healthy donors. The table lists this clone with a few counts. Antigen: not known. Points from the study as a whole: In a later analysis, the majority of CMV-associated beta chains seemingly showed HLA restriction.

Vbeta (60) and Jbeta (13) primers were used in the PCR. Some clones are missing from TCRdb's copy, which holds only in-frame ones; the method was immunoSEQ multiplex PCR. The table has about 77,000 clones, roughly 78% seen once. This CDR3 contains 16 residues. V dropped 5 bases and J dropped 1; count of bases not matched to a gene: 8. CDR1 is SEHNR, CDR2 FQNEAQ, per germline (reference sequence). This receptor was identified in a middle-aged man in good health and CMV-seronegative. The chain joins TRBV7-9 to TRBJ2-3; TRBD1 matches at 8 bases. Sequenced material: PBMCs. CDR3 nucleotide sequence: TGTGCCAGCAGCCGCCACCCGGGACAGGGCACAGATACGCAGTATTTT. It specifies CASSRHPGQGTDTQYF.